These 25 T cell receptor beta chains were sequenced from one sample in a study of human T cells and chemical hapten exposure. TCRdb independently ran MiXCR on the RACE reads; one entry per CDR3 protein. This table holds 300,000 to 450,000 distinct CDR3 sequences, less than 6.5% found once. Time point defined: pre-sensitization, week 0. Indicated treatment: therapeutic diphenylcyclopropenone sensitization with weekly scalp DPC. The sequenced sample was whole blood, obtained in connection with sensitization to the hapten diphenylcyclopropenone (DPC). All receptors derive from a woman aged 45-65 years with alopecia areata. Some clones in this sample may be carry-over from other donors' samples.

Concerning this clonotype itself: This may arise from a read error, as a much more abundant clone is one base away. The rearrangement joins TRBV4-3 to TRBJ2-2; 9 bases map to TRBD1. The CDR3 has 16 residues. Germline V lookup: CDR1 LGHNA, CDR2 YSLEER. CDR3 DNA sequence: TGCGCCAGCGGCCAAGATGGGACAGGGTACACCGGGGAGCTGTTTTTT. It encodes CASGQDGTGYTGELFF.

The chain links TRBV6-1 to TRBJ1-3; D possibly corresponds to TRBD1 (6 bases). This CDR3 comprises 13 residues. Trimming shortened V by 7 bases and J by 2 bases, and 9 bases separated the two germline ends. Germline loops: CDR1 MNHNS, CDR2 SASEGT. CDR3 sequence reads: CASTQGPGNTIYF. CDR3 nucleotides: TGTGCCAGCACCCAGGGGCCTGGAAACACCATATATTTT.

This clonotype has ten or more counts. This sequence joins TRBV6-2 or TRBV6-3 and TRBJ2-5, with TRBD2 identical over 11 bases. The CDR3 consists of 14 residues. V lost 5 bases and J lost 5; bases outside the gene matches: 4. The germline V gene has CDR1 MNHEY and CDR2 SVGEGT. The CDR3 region has the DNA TGTGCCAGCAGTCCCAGGACTAGCGGGGAGACCCAGTACTTC. Its translation is CASSPRTSGETQYF.

This clonotype was detected ten times or more. This chain joins TRBV6-5 and TRBJ2-2; 9 bases are shared with TRBD1. Germline CDR1 and CDR2: MNHEY and SVGAGI. This CDR3 contains 16 residues. Losses at the gene ends were 0 bases for V and 3 bases for J; bases not matched to a gene: 2. DNA for the CDR3: TGTGCCAGCAGTTACTCCGGGACAGGGCACACCGGGGAGCTGTTTTTT. Protein sequence: CASSYSGTGHTGELFF.

In DNA, the CDR3 is TGTGCCAGCAGTTACTGGGGTAGCGGAGTGCAAGAGACCCAGTACTTC. Translated, it gives CASSYWGSGVQETQYF. The chain carries TRBV11-2 and TRBJ2-5; tentative D call: TRBD2 (6 bases). V lost 6 bases, J lost 2 bases, and 19 bases lay in between. The germline CDR1 and CDR2 sequences are SGHAT and FQNNGV. The CDR3 length is 16 residues.

This clonotype was found a few times. The rearrangement joins TRBV6-2 or TRBV6-3 to TRBJ2-7; TRBD2 aligns across 9 bases. Germline assignment: CDR1 MNHEY and CDR2 SVGEGT. Trimming took 0 bases from V and 7 from J; bases not matched to a gene: 13. This CDR3 comprises 17 residues. The CDR3 here is CASSYSIRLADSWEQYF. For the CDR3, the DNA is TGTGCCAGCAGTTACTCGATCAGACTAGCGGACTCCTGGGAGCAGTACTTC.

Many counts were recorded for this clonotype. The chain combines TRBV5-1 with TRBJ1-6; possible D gene TRBD1, 5 bases. Germline V gene sequence: CDR1 SGHRS, CDR2 YFSETQ. There are 14 residues in the CDR3. V was trimmed by 0 bases and J by 9 bases, leaving 10 bases between them. The CDR3 sequence is CASSLEGRVSPLHF. Written as DNA, the CDR3 is TGCGCCAGCAGCTTGGAGGGGCGGGTTTCACCCCTCCACTTT.

V and J are TRBV6-1 and TRBJ2-7; D possibly matches TRBD1 or TRBD2 (5 bases each). The CDR3 contains 13 residues. Trimming took off 1 base at V and 6 bases at J, with 10 bases between the two ends. Germline-derived CDR1 and CDR2 are MNHNS and SASEGT. The CDR3 coding sequence is TGTGCCAGCAGTGAAGAGAGGGGCGGCGAGCAGTACTTC. Protein product: CASSEERGGEQYF.

The rearrangement links TRBV20-1 to TRBJ2-7; 15 bases match TRBD2. Germline CDR1 DFQATT, CDR2 SNEGSKA (reference sequence). The CDR3 has 16 amino acids. Losses at the gene ends were 6 bases for V and 5 bases for J; bases not matched to a gene: 11. The CDR3 DNA sequence: TGCAGTGCCCGGACCGGGACTAGCGGGGGGTCCGACGAGCAGTACTTC. Encoded protein: CSARTGTSGGSDEQYF.

The gene calls are TRBV21-1 and TRBJ1-3. TRBV21-1 constitutes a pseudogene. There are 16 residues in the CDR3. In DNA, the CDR3 is TGTGCCAGCAGCACGTCATTCGCACCCTCTGGAAACACCATATATTTT. This translates into CASSTSFAPSGNTIYF.

This clonotype appeared many times. The V gene is TRBV6-2 or TRBV6-3, the J gene TRBJ2-7, with 7 positions matching TRBD2. Germline loops: CDR1 MNHEY, CDR2 SVGEGT. This CDR3 is built from 16 residues. J lost 3 bases, V lost 0 bases, and 8 bases had no gene match. The CDR3 here is CASSYSRDYPVYEQYF. The CDR3 DNA reads as TGTGCCAGCAGTTACTCGAGGGACTACCCAGTCTACGAGCAGTACTTC.

V gene TRBV12-3 or TRBV12-4 combines with J gene TRBJ1-2; tentatively, D is TRBD1 (5 bases). The CDR3 extends over 13 amino acids. The ends were cut back, 10 bases at V and 5 bases at J, with 17 bases in the middle. As DNA, the CDR3 is TGTGCCACTGGGGCCGGAACCCTATATGGCTACACCTTC. Translated, it gives CATGAGTLYGYTF.

At least ten counts were recorded for this clonotype. The V call is TRBV6-5, the J call TRBJ2-3; 13 nucleotides agree with TRBD2. V shed 4 bases, J shed 1 base, and the junction held 14 bases outside the gene matches. Germline V lookup: CDR1 MNHEY, CDR2 SVGAGI. This CDR3 contains 20 residues. CDR3 loop: CASSSPTGIGLAGGTDTQYF. The CDR3 region has the DNA TGTGCCAGCAGTTCCCCTACAGGGATTGGACTAGCGGGAGGCACAGATACGCAGTATTTT.

The rearrangement links TRBV3-1 to TRBJ2-1, with 12 bases fitting TRBD2. Germline CDR1 LGHDT, CDR2 YNNKEL (reference sequence). After removal of 1 base from V and 9 bases from J, the junction contained 7 bases not matched to a gene. The CDR3 has 16 residues. As DNA, the CDR3 is TGTGCCAGCAGCCAAGGACTAGCGGGAGCCATGGGTGAGCAGTTCTTC. This gives the protein CASSQGLAGAMGEQFF.

There are a few counts of this clonotype. The chain joins TRBV29-1 to TRBJ2-5; a weak D match, TRBD1 (6 bases). The CDR3 totals 14 residues. Per the germline V gene, CDR1 is SQVTM and CDR2 is ANQGSEA. Trimming left V 7 bases short and J 5 bases short, with 20 bases between. CDR3 region: CSGDRLALGETQYF. The CDR3 DNA reads as TGCAGCGGAGACAGGCTGGCGCTAGGGGAGACCCAGTACTTC.

This clonotype was detected ten times or more. This chain links TRBV5-8 with TRBJ2-3; D may correspond to TRBD1 or TRBD2 (5 bases each). The CDR3 consists of 15 residues. Trimming shortened V by 4 bases and J by 0 bases, and 12 bases separated the two germline ends. The V gene's germline CDR1 is SGHTS and CDR2 YDEGEE. The CDR3 region has the DNA TGTGCCAGCAGCCCGGGACCGTCGAGCACAGATACGCAGTATTTT. It translates to CASSPGPSSTDTQYF.

This clonotype was observed many times. The rearrangement uses TRBV29-1 and TRBJ2-1; TRBD2 aligns across 8 bases. The CDR3 has 13 residues. Per germline, CDR1 SQVTM and CDR2 ANQGSEA. Unmatched junction bases numbered 6, after V lost 4 bases and J lost 7 bases. CDR3 sequence (DNA): TGCAGCGTTGCCGGGACTAGGACGAATGAGCAGTTCTTC. Translated, it gives CSVAGTRTNEQFF.

This clonotype turned up a few times. The chain couples TRBV29-1 to TRBJ2-2; D might be TRBD1 or TRBD2, each matching 5 bases. CDR1 is SQVTM and CDR2 is ANQGSEA in the germline V gene. The V end lost 7 bases, the J end lost 1 base, and 13 bases lay between the germline ends. The CDR3 contains 14 residues. The CDR3 here is CSGGSAGNTGELFF. The CDR3 DNA reads as TGCAGCGGGGGGTCGGCCGGGAACACCGGGGAGCTGTTTTTT.

This clonotype was recorded many times. The chain joins TRBV29-1 to TRBJ2-1; tentatively, D is TRBD2 (6 bases). V was pared by 7 bases and J by 4 bases, with 8 bases between. The CDR3 spans 11 residues. Germline V gene lookup returns CDR1 SQVTM and CDR2 ANQGSEA. CDR3 sequence reads: CSASEYNEQFF. The DNA of the CDR3 is TGCAGCGCTAGCGAGTACAATGAGCAGTTCTTC.

This clonotype appeared many times. The V call is TRBV28, the J call TRBJ1-5; 10 bases are shared with TRBD1. CDR3 size: 15 residues. The V gene's germline CDR1 is MDHEN and CDR2 SYDVKM. V shed 6 bases and J 7 bases; nucleotides not matched to a gene: 9. In DNA, the CDR3 is TGTGCCAGCAGCCAAAGGGACAGGGGCGTCCAGCCCCAGCATTTT. It yields the protein CASSQRDRGVQPQHF.

This clonotype occurred many times. The chain couples TRBV7-8 to TRBJ1-5, with D possibly being TRBD1 (6 bases). V was clipped by 3 bases and J by 8 bases, with 20 bases between them. This CDR3 has 16 amino acids. Germline V gene data show CDR1 as SGHVS and CDR2 as FQNEAQ. The CDR3 here is CASSLAGTLPSEPQHF. In DNA, the CDR3 is TGTGCCAGCAGCTTGGCCGGGACACTACCGTCAGAGCCCCAGCATTTT.

This clonotype was counted ten times or more. V gene TRBV7-2 combines with J gene TRBJ2-1; 14 bases match TRBD2. Germline lookup yields CDR1 SGHTA and CDR2 FQGNSA. Trimming took 10 bases from V and 10 from J; bases not matched to a gene: 9. This CDR3 is built from 14 residues. CDR3 in DNA: TGTGCCACCGCCCCGGGACTAGCGGGGGAGGAGCAGTTCTTC. It is translated as CATAPGLAGEEQFF.

This clonotype has a handful of counts. The rearrangement uses TRBV7-8 and TRBJ1-5, with 11 bases identical to TRBD1. The CDR3 length is 15 residues. The germline gives CDR1 SGHVS, CDR2 FQNEAQ. Trimming at V came to 5 bases and at J to 6 bases, leaving 6 bases not matched to a gene. The CDR3 DNA follows: TGTGCCAGCAGCCCGAGGACAGGGGGCCTTCAGCCCCAGCATTTT. Amino acid sequence: CASSPRTGGLQPQHF.

This chain links TRBV2 with TRBJ1-2; D might be TRBD1 (6 bases). Germline CDR1 reads SNHLY; CDR2 reads FYNNEI. V gave up 5 bases and J gave up 3 bases, with 13 bases separating them. The CDR3 has 14 amino acids. The CDR3 nucleotides are TGTGCCAGCAGTCAAAACAGGGAGTACTATGGCTACACCTTC. Translation: CASSQNREYYGYTF.

This clonotype was recorded at least ten times. The V gene is TRBV30, the J gene TRBJ1-4; no firm D call. This CDR3 spans 11 amino acids. Germline V gene data show CDR1 as GTSNPN and CDR2 as SVGIG (reference sequence). Trimming removed 2 bases at V and 7 bases at J, with 5 bases between. The CDR3 nucleotides are TGTGCCTGGAGTTTAAGTGAAAAACTGTTTTTT. Translated, it gives CAWSLSEKLFF.